A single T cell receptor (beta chain) is shown here with its context. Per the authors' pipeline: For nucleated cells, counts were estimated from reference gene primer amplification. TCRdb's table, derived via immunoSEQ multiplex PCR, lists solely in-frame clones and lacks some. V, J and clone size are taken as reported in that table, and D and trimming were inferred from the DNA itself. This sample has hundreds of thousands of clones, with 75% to 90% found just once. Each participant's cohort was designated according to participant-reported clinical history. This entry is derived from a study of blood T cell repertoires in COVID-19. About the research overall: The United States, Italy and Spain supplied acute and convalescent COVID-19 samples.

From germline, CDR1 is MNHEY and CDR2 SVGEGT. Between the trimmed V and J ends, which lost 3 bases and 0 bases, there was a span of 6 bases. The CDR3 contains 13 residues. Sequencing was carried out using PBMCs or T cells enriched from blood (not recorded which). This receptor was taken from a man between 25 and 39 years old who had recovered from COVID-19. The chain combines TRBV6-2 or TRBV6-3 with TRBJ2-7; D is undetermined. The CDR3 loop reads CASSYGTSYEQYF. The DNA of the CDR3 is TGTGCCAGCAGTTATGGCACCTCCTACGAGCAGTACTTC.